This T cell receptor beta chain was sequenced during a study of regulatory T cells in long-lasting Graves disease (dated by TCRdb to the early 2020s). Describing the broader study: Persistent Graves' disease meant more than 5 years of antithyroid drug treatment with TSH receptor autoantibodies that stayed positive. Persistent Graves' disease patients were compared with newly diagnosed Graves' disease patients by peripheral blood TCR sequencing and RNA sequencing. The study was registered as a clinical trial and conducted in China. TCR sequencing covered 13 persistent and some 20 newly diagnosed Graves' disease patients, some 33 samples in total. In the clinical cohort, patients with persistent Graves' disease had used antithyroid drugs for an average of around ten years. What the research found in general, with its limitations: Only peripheral blood was studied, because thyroid tissue, the primary lesion, was inaccessible. The authors acknowledged the small sample size as a limitation that may reduce accuracy. TRBV28, TRBJ1-2 and TRBJ2-5 were preferentially used in persistent disease, while TRBV20-1 and TRBJ2-1 were favored in newly diagnosed disease. Patients with persistent disease shared more public clonotypes (around 3,000) than newly diagnosed patients did (approximately 1,000). Compared with newly diagnosed patients, persistent Graves' disease patients had lower TCR Shannon entropy and fewer highly expanded clones, which suggests clonal expansion. Only the TCR beta chain was sequenced and analyzed.

In this sample, this clonotype turned up many times. Its antigen is still unknown. One base away there is no much larger clone; base qualities are not given. Taken with the paper, the label for time point translates to: persistent/refractory GD, antithyroid drugs over 5 years with positive TRAb. For both TCR sequencing and RNA sequencing, RNA was extracted from PBMCs using TRIzol. The diagnosis of Graves' disease was made according to American Thyroid Association guidelines. The patients came from an endocrinology department in Xi'an, China. Each patient gave roughly 10 milliliters of peripheral blood, collected in an EDTA anticoagulant tube. Ficoll Paque Plus density gradient separation was used to isolate PBMCs, and no further T cell sorting was done. An Agilent 2100 Bioanalyzer and agarose gel were used to check RNA quality, and a NanoDrop 2000 was used to measure RNA concentration. Via the germline V gene, CDR1 is SQVTM and CDR2 ANQGSEA. The V end loses 6 bases and the J end loses 1 base, and a stretch of 15 bases separates them. The CDR3 spans 14 residues, from the cysteine through the phenylalanine. Here the CDR3 DNA is all that survives: 42 bases in frame from base 1.

The method was multiplex PCR. This sample was sequenced with an Illumina HiSeq 4000. To build TCR beta libraries, CDR3 regions were amplified by Arm-PCR using iRepertoire HTBI primers. Before sequencing, the PCR products underwent gel purification. The study's processing was this. Across samples, about 63 TRBV and 13 to 15 TRBJ segments were identified and used for gene usage analysis of CDR3 amino acid clonotypes. COPE and FqMerger were used to merge the filtered high-quality paired reads into contigs. BLAST was used to align contigs to IMGT TRBV, TRBD and TRBJ reference genes, and CDR3 was defined according to IMGT. Any clonotype with a frequency above 0.1% was counted as a highly expanded clone. Shannon entropy was used to measure repertoire diversity, and the Gini coefficient was used to measure V-J evenness. A clonotype was considered public if more than one individual shared it. The public reads were reprocessed in TCRdb via fastp at Q25 and MiXCR, keeping in-frame beta chains. When rows share a CDR3 protein, they turn into one entry using the most common DNA and genes. TCRdb's processing, not the authors', yielded these V and J calls. The sample table lists almost 350,000 distinct CDR3 sequences, around 20% of them with a count of one. The ten most abundant clones make up just under 30% of the sample.

The origin of this receptor is a female donor with Graves disease. The V and J segments used are TRBV29-1 and TRBJ1-1; the D gene cannot be named for sure. Sample: peripheral blood mononuclear cells (PBMCs), taken when the disease was refractory, from a patient treated with antithyroid drugs. The CDR3 corresponds to CSVGGRGGNTEAFF. The nucleotide sequence is given as TGCAGCGTCGGCGGACGGGGAGGGAACACTGAAGCTTTCTTT.